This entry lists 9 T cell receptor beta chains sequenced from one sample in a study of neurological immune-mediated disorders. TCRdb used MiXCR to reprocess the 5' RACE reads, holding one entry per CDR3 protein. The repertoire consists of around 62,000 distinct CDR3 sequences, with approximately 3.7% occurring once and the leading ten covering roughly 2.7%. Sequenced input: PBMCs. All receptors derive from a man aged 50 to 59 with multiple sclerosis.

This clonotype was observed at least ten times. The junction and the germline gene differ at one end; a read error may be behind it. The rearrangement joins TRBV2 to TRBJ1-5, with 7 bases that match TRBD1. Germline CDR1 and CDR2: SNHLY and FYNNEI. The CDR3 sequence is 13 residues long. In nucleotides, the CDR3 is TGTGCCAGCAAGTGGGACAGCAATCAGCCCCAGAATTTT. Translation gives CASKWDSNQPQNF. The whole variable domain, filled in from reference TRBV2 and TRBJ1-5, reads EPEVTQTPSHQVTQMGQEVILRCVPISNHLYFYWYRQILGQKVEFLVSFYNNEISEKSEIFDDQFSVERPDGSNFTLKIRSTKLEDSAMYFCASKWDSNQPQNFGDGTRLSIL.

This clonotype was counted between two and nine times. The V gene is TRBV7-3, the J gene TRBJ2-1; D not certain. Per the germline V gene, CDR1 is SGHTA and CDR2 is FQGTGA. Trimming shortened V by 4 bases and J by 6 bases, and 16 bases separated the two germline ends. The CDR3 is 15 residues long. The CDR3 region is CASSSPSIARNEQFF. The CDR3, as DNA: TGTGCCAGCAGCTCCCCCTCGATCGCGCGCAATGAGCAGTTCTTC.

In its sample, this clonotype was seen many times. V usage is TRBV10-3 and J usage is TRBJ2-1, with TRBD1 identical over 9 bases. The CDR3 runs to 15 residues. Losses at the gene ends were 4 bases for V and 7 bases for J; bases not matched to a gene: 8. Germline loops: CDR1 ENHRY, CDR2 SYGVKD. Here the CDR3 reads CAISVSDRGSNEQFF. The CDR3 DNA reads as TGTGCCATCAGTGTTTCGGACAGGGGTTCGAATGAGCAGTTCTTC.

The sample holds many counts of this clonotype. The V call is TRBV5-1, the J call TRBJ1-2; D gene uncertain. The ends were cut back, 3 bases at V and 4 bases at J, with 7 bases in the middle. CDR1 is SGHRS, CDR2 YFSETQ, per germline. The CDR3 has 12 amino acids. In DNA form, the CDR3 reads TGCGCCAGCAGCTCCGGATTCTATGGCTACACCTTC. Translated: CASSSGFYGYTF.

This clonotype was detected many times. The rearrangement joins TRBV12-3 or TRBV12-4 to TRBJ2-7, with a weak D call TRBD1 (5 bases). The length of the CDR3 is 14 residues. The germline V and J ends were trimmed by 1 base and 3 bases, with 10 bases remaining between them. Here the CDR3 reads CASSLVGQGYEQYF. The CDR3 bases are TGTGCCAGCAGTTTAGTTGGCCAGGGCTACGAGCAGTACTTC.

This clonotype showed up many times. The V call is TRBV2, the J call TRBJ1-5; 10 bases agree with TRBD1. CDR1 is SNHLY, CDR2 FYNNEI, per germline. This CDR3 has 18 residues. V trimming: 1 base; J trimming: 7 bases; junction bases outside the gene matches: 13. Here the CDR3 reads CASSEETGGKSIPQPQHF. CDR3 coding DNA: TGTGCCAGCAGTGAAGAGACAGGGGGCAAGAGCATCCCCCAGCCCCAGCATTTT.

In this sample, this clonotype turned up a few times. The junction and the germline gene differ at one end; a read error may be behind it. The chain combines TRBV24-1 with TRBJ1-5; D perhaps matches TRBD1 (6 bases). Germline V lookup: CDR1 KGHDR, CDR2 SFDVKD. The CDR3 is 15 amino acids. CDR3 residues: CATSDPDSPNQPQNF. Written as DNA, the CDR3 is TGTGCCACCAGTGATCCGGACAGTCCCAATCAGCCCCAGAATTTT.

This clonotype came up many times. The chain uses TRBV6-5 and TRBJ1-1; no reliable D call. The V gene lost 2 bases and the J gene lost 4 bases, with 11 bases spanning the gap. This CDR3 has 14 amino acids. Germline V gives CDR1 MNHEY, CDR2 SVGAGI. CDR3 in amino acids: CASSYTLEVTEAFF. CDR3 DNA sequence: TGTGCCAGCAGTTACACATTGGAGGTCACTGAAGCTTTCTTT.

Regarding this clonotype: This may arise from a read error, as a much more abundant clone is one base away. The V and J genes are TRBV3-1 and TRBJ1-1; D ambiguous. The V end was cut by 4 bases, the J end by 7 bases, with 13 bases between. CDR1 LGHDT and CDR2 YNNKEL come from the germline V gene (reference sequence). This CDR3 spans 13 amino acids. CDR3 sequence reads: CASSRKREGEAFF. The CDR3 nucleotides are TGTGCCAGCAGCCGAAAAAGGGAAGGTGAAGCTTTCTTT.